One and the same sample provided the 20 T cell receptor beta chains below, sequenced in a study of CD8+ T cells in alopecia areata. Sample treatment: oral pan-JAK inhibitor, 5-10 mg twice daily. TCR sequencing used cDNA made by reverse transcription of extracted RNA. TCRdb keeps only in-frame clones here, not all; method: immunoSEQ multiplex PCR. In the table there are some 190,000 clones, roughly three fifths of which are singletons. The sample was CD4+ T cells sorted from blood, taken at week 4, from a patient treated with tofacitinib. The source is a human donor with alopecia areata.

The CDR3 DNA sequence: TGCAGTGCTAGCAGGGAGAACACCTTC. Translated, it gives CSASRENTF. This sequence joins TRBV20-1 and TRBJ1-2; D is possibly TRBD1 (5 bases). Germline CDR1 and CDR2: DFQATT and SNEGSKA (reference sequence). V lost 3 bases and J 12 bases, leaving 8 bases between the germline ends. The CDR3 runs to 9 residues.

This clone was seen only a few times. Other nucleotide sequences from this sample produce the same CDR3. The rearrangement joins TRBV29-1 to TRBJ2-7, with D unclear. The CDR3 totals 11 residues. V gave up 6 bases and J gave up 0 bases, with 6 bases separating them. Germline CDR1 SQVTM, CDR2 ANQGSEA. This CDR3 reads CSVGSSYEQYF. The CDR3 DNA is TGCAGCGTCGGTTCCTCCTACGAGCAGTACTTC.

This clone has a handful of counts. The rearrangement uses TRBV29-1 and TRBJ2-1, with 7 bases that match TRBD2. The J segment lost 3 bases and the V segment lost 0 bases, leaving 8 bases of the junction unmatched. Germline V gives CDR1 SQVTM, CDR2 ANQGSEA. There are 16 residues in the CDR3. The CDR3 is CSVEDPSGTNYNEQFF. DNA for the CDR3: TGCAGCGTTGAAGACCCCAGCGGGACCAACTACAATGAGCAGTTCTTC.

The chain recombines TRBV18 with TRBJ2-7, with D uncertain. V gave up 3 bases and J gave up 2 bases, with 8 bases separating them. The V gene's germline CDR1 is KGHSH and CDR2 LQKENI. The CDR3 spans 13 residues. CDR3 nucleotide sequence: TGTGCCAGCTCACCGGACGGAGCCTACGAGCAGTACTTC. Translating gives CASSPDGAYEQYF.

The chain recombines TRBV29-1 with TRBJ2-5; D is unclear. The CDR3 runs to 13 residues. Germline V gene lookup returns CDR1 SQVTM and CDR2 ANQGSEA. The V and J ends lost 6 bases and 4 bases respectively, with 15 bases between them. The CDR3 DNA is TGCAGCGTGTACTCAAAGGTGGGAGAGACCCAGTACTTC. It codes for CSVYSKVGETQYF.

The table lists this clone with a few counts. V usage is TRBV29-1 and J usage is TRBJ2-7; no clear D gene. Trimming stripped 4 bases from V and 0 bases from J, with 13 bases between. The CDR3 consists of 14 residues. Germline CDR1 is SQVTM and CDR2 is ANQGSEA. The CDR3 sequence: CSVAGGRFSYEQYF. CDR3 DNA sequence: TGCAGCGTTGCTGGCGGCCGCTTCTCCTACGAGCAGTACTTC.

The CDR3 bases are TGTGCCTGGAGTGGGACTAGAGGCGAGCAGTACTTC. Translated: CAWSGTRGEQYF. This sequence joins TRBV30 and TRBJ2-7; 7 bases fit TRBD2. V was clipped by 1 base and J by 6 bases; unmatched bases: 3. CDR3 length: 12 residues. Germline loops: CDR1 GTSNPN, CDR2 SVGIG (reference sequence). Drawing the rest from reference TRBV30 and TRBJ2-7, the complete variable domain is SQTIHQWPATLVQPVGSPLSLECTVEGTSNPNLYWYRQAAGRGLQLLFYSVGIGQISSEVPQNLSASRPQDRQFILSSKKLLLSDSGFYLCAWSGTRGEQYFGPGTRLTVT.

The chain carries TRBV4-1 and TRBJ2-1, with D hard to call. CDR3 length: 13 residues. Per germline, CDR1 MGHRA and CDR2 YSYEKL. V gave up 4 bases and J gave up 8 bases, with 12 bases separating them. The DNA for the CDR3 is TGCGCCAGCAGCCGTGGACCGGTCGATGAGCAGTTCTTC. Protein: CASSRGPVDEQFF.

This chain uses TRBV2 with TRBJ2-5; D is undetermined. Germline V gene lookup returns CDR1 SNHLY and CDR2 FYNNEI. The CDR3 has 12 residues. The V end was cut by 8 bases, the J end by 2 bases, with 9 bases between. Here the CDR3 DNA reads TGTGCCAGCGGCAGCCAACAAGAGACCCAGTACTTC. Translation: CASGSQQETQYF. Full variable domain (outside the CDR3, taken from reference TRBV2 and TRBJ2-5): EPEVTQTPSHQVTQMGQEVILRCVPISNHLYFYWYRQILGQKVEFLVSFYNNEISEKSEIFDDQFSVERPDGSNFTLKIRSTKLEDSAMYFCASGSQQETQYFGPGTRLLVL.

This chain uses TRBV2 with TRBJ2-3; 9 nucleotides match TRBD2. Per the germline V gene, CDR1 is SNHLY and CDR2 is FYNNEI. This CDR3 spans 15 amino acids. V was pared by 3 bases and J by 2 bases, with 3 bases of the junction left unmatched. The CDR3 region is CASSEGLAYTDTQYF. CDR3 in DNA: TGTGCCAGCAGTGAGGGACTAGCTTACACAGATACGCAGTATTTT.

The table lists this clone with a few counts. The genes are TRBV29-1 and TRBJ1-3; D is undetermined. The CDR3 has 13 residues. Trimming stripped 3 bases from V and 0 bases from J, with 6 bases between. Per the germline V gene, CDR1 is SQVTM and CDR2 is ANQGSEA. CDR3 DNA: TGCAGCGTTGAGGTTAGCTCTGGAAACACCATATATTTT. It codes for CSVEVSSGNTIYF.

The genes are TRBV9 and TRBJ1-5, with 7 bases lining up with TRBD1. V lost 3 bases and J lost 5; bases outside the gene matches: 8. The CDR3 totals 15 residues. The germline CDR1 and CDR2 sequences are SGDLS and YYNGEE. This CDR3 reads CASSAGRGRDQPQHF. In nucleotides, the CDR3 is TGTGCCAGCAGCGCGGGAAGGGGGCGCGATCAGCCCCAGCATTTT.

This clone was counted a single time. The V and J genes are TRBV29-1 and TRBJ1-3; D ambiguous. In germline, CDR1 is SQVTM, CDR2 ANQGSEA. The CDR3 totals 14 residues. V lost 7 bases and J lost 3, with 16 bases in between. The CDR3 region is CSARARVGGNTIYF. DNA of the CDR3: TGCAGCGCTCGAGCCCGGGTCGGTGGAAACACCATATATTTT.

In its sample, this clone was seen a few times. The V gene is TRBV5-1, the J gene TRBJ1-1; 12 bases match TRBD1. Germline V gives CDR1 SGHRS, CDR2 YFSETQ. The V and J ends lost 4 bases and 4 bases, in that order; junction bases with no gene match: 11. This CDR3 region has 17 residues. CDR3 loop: CASSLGQGAPSGTEAFF. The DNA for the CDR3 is TGCGCCAGCAGCCTGGGACAGGGGGCCCCTTCGGGCACTGAAGCTTTCTTT.

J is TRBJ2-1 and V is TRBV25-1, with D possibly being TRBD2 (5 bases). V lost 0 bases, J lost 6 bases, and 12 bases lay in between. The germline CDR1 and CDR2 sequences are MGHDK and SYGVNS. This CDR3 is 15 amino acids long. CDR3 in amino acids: CASSEYRGASNEQFF. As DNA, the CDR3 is TGTGCCAGCAGTGAATATCGGGGTGCTTCCAATGAGCAGTTCTTC. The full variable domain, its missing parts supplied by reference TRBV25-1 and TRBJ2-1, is EADIYQTPRYLVIGTGKKITLECSQTMGHDKMYWYQQDPGMELHLIHYSYGVNSTEKGDLSSESTVSRIRTEHFPLTLESARPSHTSQYLCASSEYRGASNEQFFGPGTRLTVL.

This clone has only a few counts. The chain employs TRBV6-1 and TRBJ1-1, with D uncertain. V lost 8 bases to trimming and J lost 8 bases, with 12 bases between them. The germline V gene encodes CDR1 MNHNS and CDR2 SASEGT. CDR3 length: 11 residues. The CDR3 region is CASWRSSEAFF. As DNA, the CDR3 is TGTGCCAGCTGGAGAAGTTCCGAAGCTTTCTTT.

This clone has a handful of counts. This CDR3 reads CASSLEGTGVTYEQYF. The CDR3 DNA reads as TGTGCCAGCAGCTTGGAGGGGACAGGGGTAACCTACGAGCAGTACTTC. The J gene is TRBJ2-7, the V gene TRBV5-4, with 10 bases aligning to TRBD1. V dropped 0 bases and J dropped 2; count of bases not matched to a gene: 5. This CDR3 is 16 amino acids long. The V gene's germline CDR1 is SGHNT and CDR2 YYREEE (reference sequence).

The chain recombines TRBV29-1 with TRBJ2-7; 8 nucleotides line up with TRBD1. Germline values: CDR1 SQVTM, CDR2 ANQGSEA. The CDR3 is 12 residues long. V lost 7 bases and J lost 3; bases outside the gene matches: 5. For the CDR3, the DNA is TGCAGCGCTAACAGGGGGGACTACGAGCAGTACTTC. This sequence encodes CSANRGDYEQYF.

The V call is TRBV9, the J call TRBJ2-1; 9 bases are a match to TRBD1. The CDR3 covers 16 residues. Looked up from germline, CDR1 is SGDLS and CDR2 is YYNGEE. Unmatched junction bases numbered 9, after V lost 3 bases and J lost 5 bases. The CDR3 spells CASSGGLGTGNNEQFF. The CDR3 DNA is TGTGCCAGCAGCGGTGGTCTTGGGACAGGGAACAATGAGCAGTTCTTC.

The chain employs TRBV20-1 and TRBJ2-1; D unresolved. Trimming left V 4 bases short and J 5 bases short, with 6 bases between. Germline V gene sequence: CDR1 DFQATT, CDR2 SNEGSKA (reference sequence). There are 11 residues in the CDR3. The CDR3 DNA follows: TGCAGTGCTACCACCGACAATGAGCAGTTCTTC. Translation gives CSATTDNEQFF.